The 22 T cell receptor beta chains below were found in one sample sequenced in a study of control samples from healthy donors and cancer patients. Sequencing used immunoSEQ multiplex PCR; TCRdb keeps in-frame clones, though not all of them. The sample contains some 120,000 clones, around nine tenths of which appear only once. The specimen was blood. These receptors originate from a man between 40 and 49 years old in good health.

This rearrangement joins TRBV6-4 to TRBJ1-6, with TRBD1 as a possible D gene (6 bases). The ends were cut back, 0 bases at V and 10 bases at J, with 13 bases in the middle. This CDR3 has 15 amino acids. The germline gives CDR1 MRHNA, CDR2 SNTAGT. CDR3 DNA sequence: TGTGCCAGCAGTGACTCTTGGCAGGGGAACTCACCCCTCCACTTT. Amino acid sequence: CASSDSWQGNSPLHF.

This CDR3 reads CASSPGLLTNYGYTF. The CDR3 DNA reads TGTGCCAGCAGCCCCGGACTGTTGACTAACTATGGCTACACCTTC. The J gene is TRBJ1-2, the V gene TRBV5-4, with no clear D. This CDR3 has 15 residues. Germline lookup yields CDR1 SGHNT and CDR2 YYREEE (reference sequence). V dropped 4 bases and J dropped 0 bases, with 13 bases sitting between them.

This sequence joins TRBV2 and TRBJ1-5; no definite D call. Trimming cost V 7 bases and J 2 bases, with 12 bases left between them. The CDR3 is 14 amino acids. Germline V gives CDR1 SNHLY, CDR2 FYNNEI. The DNA of the CDR3 is TGTGCCAGCAAATTAGGGTCTGGCAATCAGCCCCAGCATTTT. Its translation is CASKLGSGNQPQHF.

The chain employs TRBV19 and TRBJ2-7; 7 bases are a match to TRBD2. With 3 bases clipped from V and 5 bases from J, the junction kept 7 bases outside the gene matches. This CDR3 is built from 14 residues. CDR1 and CDR2 (germline): LNHDA, SQIVND (reference sequence). Here the CDR3 reads CASSMAGTTHEQYF. CDR3 sequence (DNA): TGTGCCAGTAGTATGGCTGGGACTACCCACGAGCAGTACTTC.

The rearrangement links TRBV7-2 to TRBJ1-6; D gene uncertain. The V end was cut by 1 base, the J end by 13 bases, with 8 bases between. The CDR3 has 12 residues. In germline, CDR1 is SGHTA, CDR2 FQGNSA. CDR3 region: CASSLVGPPLHF. The CDR3 bases are TGTGCCAGCAGCTTAGTAGGGCCGCCCCTCCACTTT.

The chain has TRBV6-5 and TRBJ1-1; 8 bases agree with TRBD1. V trimming: 10 bases; J trimming: 6 bases; junction bases outside the gene matches: 10. From germline, CDR1 is MNHEY and CDR2 SVGAGI. The length of the CDR3 is 13 residues. This CDR3 reads CATWTGSFAEAFF. DNA for the CDR3: TGTGCCACCTGGACAGGGTCGTTCGCTGAAGCTTTCTTT.

The genes are TRBV7-2 and TRBJ2-1, with D uncertain. Germline CDR1 and CDR2: SGHTA and FQGNSA. Between the trimmed V and J ends, which lost 4 bases and 6 bases, there was a span of 13 bases. The CDR3 runs to 14 residues. The CDR3 DNA reads as TGTGCCAGCAGCTCCTCACCTACCATCAATGAGCAGTTCTTC. Protein product: CASSSSPTINEQFF.

The chain recombines TRBV7-2 with TRBJ2-7; 12 bases line up with TRBD2. The CDR3 is made up of 18 amino acids. Losses at the gene ends were 5 bases for V and 5 bases for J; bases not matched to a gene: 16. The V gene's germline CDR1 is SGHTA and CDR2 FQGNSA. CDR3 residues: CASSPRWDTSGGLNEQYF. In nucleotides, the CDR3 is TGTGCCAGCAGCCCCCGGTGGGATACTAGCGGGGGGTTGAACGAGCAGTACTTC.

The sample holds many counts of this clone. Other nucleotide sequences from this sample produce the same CDR3. J is TRBJ1-2 and V is TRBV7-9, with D uncertain. Germline loops: CDR1 SEHNR, CDR2 FQNEAQ (reference sequence). V was shortened by 4 bases and J by 7 bases, with 10 bases between the two germline ends. The CDR3 covers 12 residues. CDR3 amino acids: CASSSGEAGYTF. CDR3 coding DNA: TGTGCCAGCAGCTCCGGGGAGGCTGGCTACACCTTC.

The chain has TRBV9 and TRBJ1-3, with D uncertain. Between the trimmed V and J ends, which lost 0 bases and 3 bases, there was a span of 10 bases. The CDR3 has 15 residues. Per the germline V gene, CDR1 is SGDLS and CDR2 is YYNGEE. The CDR3 sequence: CASSVAPGRGNTIYF. The DNA for the CDR3 is TGTGCCAGCAGCGTAGCACCGGGCCGTGGAAACACCATATATTTT. The full variable domain, rest sourced from reference TRBV9 and TRBJ1-3, is DSGVTQTPKHLITATGQRVTLRCSPRSGDLSVYWYQQSLDQGLQFLIQYYNGEERAKGNILERFSAQQFPDLHSELNLSSLELGDSALYFCASSVAPGRGNTIYFGEGSWLTVV.

The V gene is TRBV11-3, the J gene TRBJ2-1; TRBD2 agrees at 13 bases. Germline V gene sequence: CDR1 SGHNT, CDR2 YENEEA. The ends lost 0 bases at V and 15 bases at J; junction bases unmatched: 2. This CDR3 is 13 amino acids long. The CDR3 nucleotides are TGTGCCAGCAGCTTAGAGGGACTAGCGGGGCCGTTCTTC. It specifies CASSLEGLAGPFF.

This chain links TRBV5-6 with TRBJ2-7; 9 bases fit TRBD1. CDR3 length: 14 residues. J was trimmed by 3 bases and V by 4 bases; bases with no gene match: 5. Germline CDR1 is SGHDT and CDR2 is YYEEEE. The CDR3 nucleotides read TGTGCCAGCAGCACAGGGACAGGGTTCTACGAGCAGTACTTC. Translation: CASSTGTGFYEQYF.

This chain uses TRBV14 with TRBJ2-3; maybe TRBD1 (7 bases). The CDR3 consists of 17 residues. Germline values: CDR1 SGHDN, CDR2 FVKESK. With 0 bases removed from V and 5 bases from J, the gap between germline ends came to 18 bases. This CDR3 is CASSQDRRRGRRDTQYF. CDR3 DNA sequence: TGTGCCAGCAGCCAAGATAGAAGGAGGGGGCGAAGAGATACGCAGTATTTT.

The chain joins TRBV7-8 to TRBJ1-5; D remains unclear. Trimming pared 1 base from V and 0 bases from J, leaving 7 bases between. The CDR3 is 15 amino acids. Germline-derived CDR1 and CDR2 are SGHVS and FQNEAQ. As DNA, the CDR3 is TGTGCCAGCAGCTTAGAGATAAATAGCAATCAGCCCCAGCATTTT. Translation gives CASSLEINSNQPQHF.

The rearrangement joins TRBV2 to TRBJ1-2; D not certain. CDR3 length: 13 residues. CDR1 and CDR2 from the germline V gene are SNHLY and FYNNEI. The V gene lost 3 bases and the J gene lost 2 bases, with 7 bases spanning the gap. CDR3 sequence (DNA): TGTGCCAGCAGTGATAGGGAGAACTATGGCTACACCTTC. Translating it yields CASSDRENYGYTF.

V is TRBV5-1 and J is TRBJ1-6; perhaps TRBD1 as D (5 bases). The CDR3 is 14 amino acids. CDR1 is SGHRS and CDR2 is YFSETQ in the germline V gene. V was trimmed by 2 bases and J by 8 bases, leaving 11 bases between them. CDR3 coding DNA: TGCGCCAGCAGCTTTGCGGGGCGGGATTCACCCCTCCACTTT. As protein: CASSFAGRDSPLHF.

In nucleotides, the CDR3 is TGTGCCAGCAGTGAACCGCCAGGGAGCTCCTATAATTCACCCCTCCACTTT. It translates to CASSEPPGSSYNSPLHF. J is TRBJ1-6 and V is TRBV25-1; possible D gene TRBD1, 5 bases. Germline V gene lookup returns CDR1 MGHDK and CDR2 SYGVNS. The V end lost 2 bases, the J end lost 0 bases, and 11 bases lay between the germline ends. The CDR3 totals 17 residues. The whole variable domain, remainder taken from reference TRBV25-1 and TRBJ1-6, is EADIYQTPRYLVIGTGKKITLECSQTMGHDKMYWYQQDPGMELHLIHYSYGVNSTEKGDLSSESTVSRIRTEHFPLTLESARPSHTSQYLCASSEPPGSSYNSPLHFGNGTRLTVT.

This chain connects TRBV6-5 to TRBJ2-3; D is perhaps TRBD2 (6 bases). The germline CDR1 and CDR2 sequences are MNHEY and SVGAGI. This CDR3 is built from 15 residues. V was shortened by 2 bases and J by 12 bases, with 21 bases between the two germline ends. CDR3 DNA sequence: TGTGCCAGCAGTTACGGAACGGGAGTCCCGAACCGACAGTATTTT. Protein: CASSYGTGVPNRQYF.

On this clone itself: A junction end diverges from the germline sequence, so it may reflect a read error. The chain is built from TRBV2 and TRBJ1-6; D gene unclear. This CDR3 region has 15 residues. Germline lookup yields CDR1 SNHLY and CDR2 FYNNEI. CDR3 loop: CASREGSSFGSPLHF. CDR3 DNA: TGTGCCAGCAGGGAAGGGTCCTCCTTCGGATCACCCCTCCACTTT.

This chain uses TRBV30 with TRBJ2-3; D call uncertain. The germline gives CDR1 GTSNPN, CDR2 SVGIG (reference sequence). Trimming pared 4 bases from V and 0 bases from J, leaving 14 bases between. This CDR3 comprises 15 residues. The CDR3 loop reads CAWKLARRSTDTQYF. The CDR3 nucleotides read TGTGCCTGGAAATTGGCAAGGCGTAGCACAGATACGCAGTATTTT.

The DNA for the CDR3 is TGTGCCAGCACCATATGGGGGGAGACTGAAGCTTTCTTT. Translated, it gives CASTIWGETEAFF. The chain recombines TRBV6-6 with TRBJ1-1; D is possibly TRBD1 (5 bases). The CDR3 has 13 residues. Germline assignment: CDR1 MNHNY and CDR2 SVGAGI (reference sequence). With 7 bases removed from V and 5 bases from J, the gap between germline ends came to 14 bases.

The rearrangement joins TRBV7-9 to TRBJ1-1; weak D call: TRBD1 (6 bases). CDR3 length equals 15 residues. Trimming took 5 bases from V and 1 from J, leaving 14 bases between them. Germline V gene sequence: CDR1 SEHNR, CDR2 FQNEAQ (reference sequence). CDR3 nucleotide sequence: TGTGCCAGCAGCCCTCGGGCAGGGGCGAACACTGAAGCTTTCTTT. Amino acids: CASSPRAGANTEAFF.